This T cell receptor beta chain was obtained from a study of cytomegalovirus exposure and HLA in healthy donors listed by TCRdb under 2017. Study-level background: An earlier analysis of roughly 500 of the donors reported more than 250 Gb of sequence data and around 110 million unique TCR beta sequences from 150 million to 200 million T cells. An early release covering 550 to 650 HLA-typed donors comprised about 310 gigabases of sequencing data and some 79 million unique TCR sequences. The genetic ancestry cluster associated with self-reported Caucasian donors included 80% to 90% of the roughly 360 genotyped donors. The study aimed to test whether cataloging public T cell receptors could reveal signatures of past pathogen exposure. Using immunosequencing, the study profiled T cell repertoires from about 650 subjects and related those repertoires to cytomegalovirus serostatus. A separate validation cohort of roughly 130 different subjects was used in addition to the 666-subject first cohort. To predict cytomegalovirus infection status, the study brought together high-throughput TCR immunosequencing, statistical association of individual TCRs with disease status, and machine learning. A later analysis re-analyzed previously published TCR beta repertoires from 500 to 700 donors and added high-resolution HLA genotyping to study TCR occurrence patterns. In the later analysis, no new phenotypic data were used to find candidate immune exposures; instead, reliance was placed on TCR beta sequences and their occurrence across donors. An earlier analysis of roughly 580 of the donors used high-throughput TCR beta sequencing to judge whether each TCR beta V gene segment behaved as functional or pseudogenic. Donor age, sex, ethnicity and CMV serostatus were collected together with the repertoire data. A later genetic analysis used genome-wide SNP genotypes for about three fifths of the 666 donors, treating that subset as a discovery cohort. All discovery cohort repertoires had been generated on a single sequencing platform. Both class I and class II loci were covered by HLA typing, at four-digit resolution. The number of typed donors differed by locus: 629-630 for A, B, C, DRB1 and DQB1; 522 for DQA1; approximately 600 for DPA1; and around 490 for DPB1. Several DR-DQ haplotypes were handled as single units for association and clustering because linkage in the cohort was strong. On average, around 240,000 unique TCR beta nucleotide sequences were sequenced per donor among more than 350 genotyped donors of the cohort, with around 19% of those sequences being non-productive. Broad study findings and their caveats: Because HLA typing was missing for some donors at each locus, association tests included only the typed subset. The cohort was sequenced for TCR beta chains only, and without alpha or paired-chain data the features that could be detected were limited. When HLA alleles, especially DR and DQ, strongly co-occurred, attributing TCR associations to individual alleles was difficult. V-gene and J-gene trimming of TCR beta chains was associated with a missense DCLRE1C variant in a later genetic analysis, and the association was replicated in an independent cohort. According to the authors, the approach could potentially be generalized to other disease states and immunological phenotypes. A further reported finding was that TCR beta sequences accurately predicted the HLA-A and HLA-B alleles for most subjects in the first cohort. Correlated functional status among segregating V segments might reflect linkage disequilibrium, but an unknown experimental factor could not be ruled out. A group of highly shared sequence variants was considered likely to be a technical artifact of the sequencing pipeline. A total of 164 TCR beta chains were listed by the study as associated with cytomegalovirus. Compared with the roughly 670-donor mean, donors in an Asian-associated ancestry cluster had fewer N-insertions in productive TCRs, according to a later genetic analysis. A later analysis found that HLA-associated TCR beta chains were more clonally expanded and had lower generation probabilities than equally common non-associated chains. Most TCR sequences were observed very rarely across donors, whereas some public TCRs were present in many individuals. The presence/absence analyses assumed that sequencing depth was roughly uniform across donors, and that assumption may not be true. An earlier analysis of approximately 500 of the donors showed that most TCR beta V segments appeared in productive rearrangements either about 87% or about 30% of the time, which broadly matched IMGT annotations. In both the original and validation cohorts, the classifier was reported to diagnose cytomegalovirus status with high specificity and sensitivity. In a later analysis, the rate of TCR association differed among HLA loci, with DRB1 alleles having the most associated TCRs and HLA-C alleles having the fewest. A later analysis found that most CMV-associated TCR beta chains appeared HLA-restricted, with HLA associations seemingly driven largely by CMV exposure. Because the 87-base-pair reads could not distinguish some IMGT-functional V segments, including TRBV6-2 and TRBV6-3, those segments were excluded. For the cohort, immune exposure information was limited to CMV serostatus. Over 15 rarely observed V segments, including chromosome 9 orphons, were excluded from the earlier analysis of several hundred of the donors because counts were too low. In a later analysis, several top co-occurrence clusters were reported to appear linked to parvovirus B19, influenza, CMV and Epstein-Barr virus. In vitro tests confirmed that a few of the cytomegalovirus-associated TCR beta chains recognize cytomegalovirus antigens. In a later analysis, over 15,000 TCR beta sequences were associated with specific HLA alleles at a false discovery rate of 0.05.

The library was produced with the immunoSEQ multiplex PCR assay. For the multiplex PCR, a mixture combining 60 forward primers for TCR Vbeta segments and 13 reverse primers for TCR Jbeta segments was used. Amplification of the CDR3 region of rearranged TCR beta genes was performed with a multiplex PCR assay on genomic DNA. Amplified TCR beta libraries were sequenced as 87-base-pair reads on the Illumina HiSeq System. As for the original processing: Across the roughly 600 repertoires, a later analysis counted 60 million to 90 million unique TCR beta chains, roughly 11 million of which were shared by at least two donors. Raw reads were error-corrected and collapsed into unique sequences with a nearest-neighbor algorithm that merged closely related sequences to remove PCR and sequencing errors. CDR3 sequences were aligned to IMGT reference sequences to assign V, D and J gene segments. For a sequence to be retained, at least a six-nucleotide match to both a V gene segment and a J gene segment was required. A rearrangement counted as productive if the CDR3 had no stop codons and remained in frame with V and J, and every other rearrangement counted as non-productive. Following IMGT convention, CDR3 was defined as the stretch from the second conserved V-encoded cysteine to the conserved J-encoded phenylalanine. Sequences without an unambiguous match to a single V gene segment were excluded from the earlier analysis of about 630 of the donors. An earlier analysis of several hundred of the donors called V segments functional above 56.7% productive rearrangements and segregating when the between-donor standard deviation exceeded 5%. A statistical classification framework was built to diagnose cytomegalovirus status from the catalog of TCR beta chain sequences. A later analysis assigned V and J genes by comparing TCR nucleotide sequences with IMGT/GENE-DB human TR gene sequences. A later analysis assigned CDR3 sequences and most-parsimonious VDJ recombination scenarios with the TCRdist pipeline. A later analysis defined each TCR beta chain by its CDR3 amino acid sequence plus V-gene family, and excluded reads lacking a unique V-gene family. As a way to deal with suspected cross-contamination and a sequencing artifact, a later analysis dropped 500 to 700 nucleotide sequences that were highly shared and had low generation probability. In a later analysis, a clonal expansion index for each public chain was calculated from normalized within-repertoire ranks of inferred template counts. A later analysis computed generation probabilities with a VDJ recombination model fitted to out-of-frame rearrangements, and checked the results against IGoR. In a later analysis, TCR-TCR, TCR-HLA and TCR-CMV co-occurrence was scored with hypergeometric tests, and a repertoire-size bias correction was applied to TCR pairs. In a later analysis, false discovery rates were estimated by permuting HLA or CMV assignments 20 times. In a later analysis, co-occurring TCRs were grouped using DBSCAN, with TCRdist sequence similarity added in when clustering inside HLA-allele-positive subsets. Co-occurrence clustering excluded repertoires with fewer than 30,000 or more than 120,000 public chains, plus five with anomalous nucleotide sharing. TCRdb took over this immuneACCESS table, retaining in-frame rearrangements with V and J assigned. Such tables are incomplete; in checked studies, under half of the missing clones stem from an unresolved V gene, and the remainder is unexplained. The V and J calls and the clone size are those of that table, but D and trimming were determined from the DNA. This sample's table has entries for 80,000 to 95,000 clones. Just over 15% of the sample is in the top ten clones.

Comments on this clone: Its antigen is currently not known.

There are 15 amino acids in the CDR3, from cysteine to phenylalanine inclusive. The sequence is cut down to CDR3 DNA, 45 bases in frame from base 1. A distance of 11 bases separates the germline ends of V and J, which lose 1 base and 2 bases respectively. Per the germline V gene, LGHNA is the CDR1 and YNFKEQ is the CDR2. The cohort comprised 670 or so healthy bone marrow donors. At the time of sampling, every cohort member was nominally healthy, though immune exposures that went unrecorded were likely present. The donor tested CMV seropositive and was one of the 289 seropositive cohort members. A peripheral blood sample was collected from each donor, and TCR beta sequencing was performed on peripheral blood mononuclear cells. The Qiagen DNeasy Blood Extraction Kit was used to extract genomic DNA from the blood cell samples.

Sequencing used PBMCs. The sequence was collected from a man aged 45-65 years in good health and CMV-seropositive. The sequence joins TRBV4-2 to TRBJ1-2, and possibly TRBD1, on 5 matching bases. The nucleotides read TGTGCCAGCAGCCAAGGTACAGGAGAGAACTATGGCTACACCTTC. Its translation reads: CASSQGTGENYGYTF.